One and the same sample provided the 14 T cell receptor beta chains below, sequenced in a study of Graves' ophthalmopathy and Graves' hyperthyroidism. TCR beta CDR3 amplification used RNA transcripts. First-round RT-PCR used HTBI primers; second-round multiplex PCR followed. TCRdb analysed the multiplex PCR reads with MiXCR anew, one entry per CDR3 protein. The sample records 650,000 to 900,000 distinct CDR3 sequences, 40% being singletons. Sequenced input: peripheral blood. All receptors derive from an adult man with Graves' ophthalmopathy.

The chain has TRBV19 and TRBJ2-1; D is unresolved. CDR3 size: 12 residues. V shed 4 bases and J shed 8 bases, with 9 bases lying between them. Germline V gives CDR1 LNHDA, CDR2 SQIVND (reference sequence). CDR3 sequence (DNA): TGTGCCAGTAGTAGATTGAGGCATGAGCAGTTCTTC. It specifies CASSRLRHEQFF.

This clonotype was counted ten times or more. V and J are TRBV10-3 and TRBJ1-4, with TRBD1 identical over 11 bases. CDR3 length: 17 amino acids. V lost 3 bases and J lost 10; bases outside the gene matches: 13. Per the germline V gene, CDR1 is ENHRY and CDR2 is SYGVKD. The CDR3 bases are TGTGCCATCAGTGACCGCGCGCCCGGGACAGGGGGAAGAAAACTGTTTTTT. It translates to CAISDRAPGTGGRKLFF.

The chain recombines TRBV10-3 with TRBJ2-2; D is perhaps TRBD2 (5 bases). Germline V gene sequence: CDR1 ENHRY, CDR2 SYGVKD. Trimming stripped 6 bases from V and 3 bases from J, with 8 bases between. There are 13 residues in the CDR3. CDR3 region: CAIRAVDTGELFF. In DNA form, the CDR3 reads TGTGCCATCAGAGCGGTGGACACCGGGGAGCTGTTTTTT.

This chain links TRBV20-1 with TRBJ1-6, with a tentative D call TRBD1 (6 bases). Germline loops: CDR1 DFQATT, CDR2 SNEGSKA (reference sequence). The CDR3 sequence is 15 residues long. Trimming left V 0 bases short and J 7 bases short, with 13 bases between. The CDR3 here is CSAREGASSNSPLHF. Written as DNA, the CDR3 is TGCAGTGCTAGAGAGGGGGCGAGTTCGAATTCACCCCTCCACTTT.

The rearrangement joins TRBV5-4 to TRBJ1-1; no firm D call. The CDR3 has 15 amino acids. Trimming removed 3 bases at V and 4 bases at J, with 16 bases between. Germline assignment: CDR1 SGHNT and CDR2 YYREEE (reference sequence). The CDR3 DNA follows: TGTGCCAGCAGCTCACAACCGAATCACGGCACTGAAGCTTTCTTT. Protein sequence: CASSSQPNHGTEAFF.

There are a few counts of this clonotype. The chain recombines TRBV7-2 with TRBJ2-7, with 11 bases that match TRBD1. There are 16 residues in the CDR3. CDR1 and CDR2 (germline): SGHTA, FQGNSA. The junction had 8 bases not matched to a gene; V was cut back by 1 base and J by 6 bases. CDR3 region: CASSLVGRTGGGEQYF. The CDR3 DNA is TGTGCCAGCAGCTTAGTGGGGAGGACAGGGGGCGGCGAGCAGTACTTC.

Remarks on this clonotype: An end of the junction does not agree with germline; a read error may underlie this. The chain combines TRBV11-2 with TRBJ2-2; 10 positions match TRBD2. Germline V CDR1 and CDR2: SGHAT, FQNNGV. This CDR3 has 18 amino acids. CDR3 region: CASSLVASGSLNTGELFF. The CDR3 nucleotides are TGCGCCAGCAGCTTGGTTGCTAGCGGGAGCCTGAACACCGGGGAGCTGTTTTTT.

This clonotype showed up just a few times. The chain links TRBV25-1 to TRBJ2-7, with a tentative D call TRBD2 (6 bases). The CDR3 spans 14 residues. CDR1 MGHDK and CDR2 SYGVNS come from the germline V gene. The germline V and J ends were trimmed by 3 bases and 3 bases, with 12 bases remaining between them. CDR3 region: CASSDSAGGYEQYF. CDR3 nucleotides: TGTGCCAGCAGTGATAGTGCCGGGGGCTACGAGCAGTACTTC.

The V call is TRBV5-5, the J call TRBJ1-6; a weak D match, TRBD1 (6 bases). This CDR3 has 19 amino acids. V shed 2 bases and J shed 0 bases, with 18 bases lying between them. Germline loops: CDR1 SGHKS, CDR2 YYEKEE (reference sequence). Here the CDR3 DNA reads TGTGCCAGCAGCTTCCGTTCGACAGGCGGGAGCTCCTATAATTCACCCCTCCACTTT. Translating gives CASSFRSTGGSSYNSPLHF. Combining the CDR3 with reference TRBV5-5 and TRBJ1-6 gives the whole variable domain DAGVTQSPTHLIKTRGQQVTLRCSPISGHKSVSWYQQVLGQGPQFIFQYYEKEERGRGNFPDRFSARQFPNYSSELNVNALLLGDSALYLCASSFRSTGGSSYNSPLHFGNGTRLTVT.

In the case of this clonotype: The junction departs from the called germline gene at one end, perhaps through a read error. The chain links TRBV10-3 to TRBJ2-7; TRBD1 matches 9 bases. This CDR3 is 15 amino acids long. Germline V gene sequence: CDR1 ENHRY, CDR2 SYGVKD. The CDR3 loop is CASSYPGTGTYEQYF. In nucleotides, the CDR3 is TGTGCCAGCAGTTACCCTGGGACAGGGACCTACGAGCAGTACTTC.

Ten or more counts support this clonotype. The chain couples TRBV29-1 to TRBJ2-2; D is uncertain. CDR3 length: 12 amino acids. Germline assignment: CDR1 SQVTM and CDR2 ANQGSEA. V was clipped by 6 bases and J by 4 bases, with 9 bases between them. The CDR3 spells CSVSWGTGELFF. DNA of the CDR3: TGCAGCGTCTCGTGGGGCACCGGGGAGCTGTTTTTT.

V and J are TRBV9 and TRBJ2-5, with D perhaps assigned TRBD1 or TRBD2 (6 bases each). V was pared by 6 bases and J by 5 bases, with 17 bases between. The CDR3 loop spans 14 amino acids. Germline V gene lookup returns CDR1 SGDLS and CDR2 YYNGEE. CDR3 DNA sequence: TGTGCCAGCACCGCGGGACAACTGCGGGAGACCCAGTACTTC. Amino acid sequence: CASTAGQLRETQYF.

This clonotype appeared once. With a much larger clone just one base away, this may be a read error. The CDR3 loop reads CASKHRKSAPLHF. DNA of the CDR3: TGTGCCAGTAAACACAGGAAATCTGCACCCCTCCACTTT. The chain combines TRBV19 with TRBJ1-6, with a tentative D call TRBD1 (5 bases). The germline V gene encodes CDR1 LNHDA and CDR2 SQIVND (reference sequence). The germline V and J ends were trimmed by 7 bases and 11 bases, with 15 bases remaining between them. This CDR3 is 13 amino acids long.

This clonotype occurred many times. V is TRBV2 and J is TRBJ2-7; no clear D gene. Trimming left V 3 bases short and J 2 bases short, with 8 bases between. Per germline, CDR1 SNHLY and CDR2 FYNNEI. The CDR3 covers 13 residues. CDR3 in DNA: TGTGCCAGCAGTGAGCACCTAGCCTACGAGCAGTACTTC. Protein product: CASSEHLAYEQYF.